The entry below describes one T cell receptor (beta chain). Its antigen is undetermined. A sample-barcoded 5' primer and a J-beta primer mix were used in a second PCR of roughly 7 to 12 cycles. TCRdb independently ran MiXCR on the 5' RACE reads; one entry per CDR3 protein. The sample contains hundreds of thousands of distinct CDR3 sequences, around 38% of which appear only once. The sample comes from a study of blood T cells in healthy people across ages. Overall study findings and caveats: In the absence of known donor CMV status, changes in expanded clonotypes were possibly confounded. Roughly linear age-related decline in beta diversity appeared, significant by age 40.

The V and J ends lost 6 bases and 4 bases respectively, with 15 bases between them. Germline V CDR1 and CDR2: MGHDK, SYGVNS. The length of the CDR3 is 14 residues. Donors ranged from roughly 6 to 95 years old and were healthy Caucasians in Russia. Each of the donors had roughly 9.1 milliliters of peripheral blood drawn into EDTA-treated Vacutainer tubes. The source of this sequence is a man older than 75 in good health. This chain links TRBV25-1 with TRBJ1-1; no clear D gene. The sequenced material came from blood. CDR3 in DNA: TGTGCCAGCAGACCGACGACCCCGGGCACTGAAGCTTTCTTT. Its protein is CASRPTTPGTEAFF. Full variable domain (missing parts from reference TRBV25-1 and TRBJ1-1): EADIYQTPRYLVIGTGKKITLECSQTMGHDKMYWYQQDPGMELHLIHYSYGVNSTEKGDLSSESTVSRIRTEHFPLTLESARPSHTSQYLCASRPTTPGTEAFFGQGTRLTVV.